The 5 T cell receptor beta chains below come from one sample, sequenced in a study of cytomegalovirus exposure and HLA in healthy donors (TCRdb year 2017). The library relied on the immunoSEQ multiplex PCR assay. For the multiplex PCR, a mixture combining 60 forward primers for TCR Vbeta segments and 13 reverse primers for TCR Jbeta segments was used. TCRdb re-hosts the immuneACCESS table, in-frame sequences only. Its copies lack some clones; in the studies checked, an unresolved V gene accounts for under half of them, and the cause for the rest is not known. Across this sample there are 150,000 to 200,000 clones, with around 85% seen only once. The ten most abundant clones make up over 3.5% of the sample. The sequencing input was PBMCs. These receptors all stem from a man aged 50 to 59 in good health and CMV-seronegative.

CDR3 sequence (DNA): TGTGCCAGCAGATCAGGGGGACGGGTTTCTTTGAACACTGAAGCTTTCTTT. It translates to CASRSGGRVSLNTEAFF. The chain uses TRBV13 and TRBJ1-1; 7 nucleotides match TRBD1. The germline CDR1 and CDR2 sequences are PRHDT and FYEKMQ (reference sequence). This CDR3 is built from 17 residues. The trim removed 6 bases at V and 0 bases at J, leaving 13 bases unmatched.

The chain couples TRBV5-6 to TRBJ1-5; D unresolved. Germline values: CDR1 SGHDT, CDR2 YYEEEE. The ends were cut back, 7 bases at V and 0 bases at J, with 14 bases in the middle. This CDR3 comprises 15 residues. CDR3 DNA: TGTGCCAGCCACGTTGACGGGTATAGCAATCAGCCCCAGCATTTT. Protein product: CASHVDGYSNQPQHF.

Remarks on this clone: The same CDR3 is also encoded by other DNA sequences in this sample. V is TRBV11-2 and J is TRBJ1-6, with 8 nucleotides matching TRBD1. This CDR3 spans 16 amino acids. V dropped 4 bases and J dropped 2; count of bases not matched to a gene: 4. In germline, CDR1 is SGHAT, CDR2 FQNNGV. CDR3 DNA sequence: TGTGCCAGCAGCTCTATGACAGGGGCCTATAATTCACCCCTCCACTTT. Residues: CASSSMTGAYNSPLHF.

This chain joins TRBV27 and TRBJ1-6; 7 bases fit TRBD1. In germline, CDR1 is MNHEY, CDR2 SMNVEV (reference sequence). The junction had 11 bases not matched to a gene; V was cut back by 9 bases and J by 0 bases. The CDR3 consists of 17 residues. CDR3 in DNA: TGTGCCAGTTCAACTACAGGGGCCTTCTCCTATAATTCACCCCTCCACTTT. It is translated as CASSTTGAFSYNSPLHF.

This clone was found once. V gene TRBV6-5 combines with J gene TRBJ1-1; 7 bases match TRBD1. The V gene end was trimmed by 4 bases and the J gene end by 7 bases; junction bases not matched to a gene: 3. The CDR3 has 12 amino acids. From germline, CDR1 is MNHEY and CDR2 SVGAGI. DNA of the CDR3: TGTGCCAGCAGTTTGACAGGGATTGAAGCTTTCTTT. Protein: CASSLTGIEAFF.